These T cell receptor beta chains were read from a single sample in a study. TCRdb re-derived calls from the RT-PCR reads in MiXCR, one entry per CDR3 protein. Of around 700,000 distinct CDR3 sequences in the sample, about 14% were seen once. Sequencing was performed on memory CD4+ T cells from blood. The receptors derive from a female donor in good health, serving as a healthy control. CDR3s include the opening cysteine and the closing phenylalanine or tryptophan. A D gene is named only where the DNA matches it firmly. Rows may omit the clone size; those that give it use once, few, many or a size class.

CDR3nt | CDR3aa | v_gene | d_gene | j_gene | abundance
TGTGCCAGCAGTCCGGAAACCGGGGAGCTGTTTTTT | CASSPETGELFF | TRBV6-2/TRBV6-3 | - | TRBJ2-2 | few
TGTGCCAGCAGTCCTATCTCCGGGACAGCTAATGAAAAACTGTTTTTT | CASSPISGTANEKLFF | TRBV27 | TRBD1 | TRBJ1-4 | many
TGTGCCAGCGCCGCGGACGTCTCCTACGAGCAGTACTTC | CASAADVSYEQYF | TRBV27 | - | TRBJ2-7 | -
TGTGCCAGCAGCCCCGGGACTAGCGGGAGAAAGACCCAGTACTTC | CASSPGTSGRKTQYF | TRBV28 | TRBD2 | TRBJ2-5 | many
TGCAGTGCTCCACCCGTTGGACTAGCGTCCTACGAGCAGTACTTC | CSAPPVGLASYEQYF | TRBV20-1 | TRBD2 | TRBJ2-7 | -
TGTGCCAGCTCCCCCGGACAAGACTTAATCTATGGCTACACCTTC | CASSPGQDLIYGYTF | TRBV18 | - | TRBJ1-2 | -
TGCAGTGCTAGAGGTGGGGACGTTAACACCGGGGAGCTGTTTTTT | CSARGGDVNTGELFF | TRBV20-1 | - | TRBJ2-2 | many
TGTGCCAGCAGTGAATTGCAGGACAGCTATGGCTACACCTTC | CASSELQDSYGYTF | TRBV2 | - | TRBJ1-2 | -
TGTGCCAGCAGAGAGTGGGACATTGAGTTCTTC | CASREWDIEFF | TRBV6-1 | - | TRBJ2-1 | -
TGCGCCAGCAGCCAAGACTCTCCGGGACAGGGCAATTCACACCTCCACTTT | CASSQDSPGQGNSHLHF | TRBV4-1 | TRBD1 | TRBJ1-6 | few
TGTGCCAGCAGTTTTGGCACGCACCGGAGGGGGAATGAGCAGTTCTTC | CASSFGTHRRGNEQFF | TRBV12-3/TRBV12-4 | - | TRBJ2-1 | many
TGCAGCGTTGATGGGGACAGTTACAATGAGCAGTTCTTC | CSVDGDSYNEQFF | TRBV29-1 | TRBD1 | TRBJ2-1 | many
TGCAGTGTCTTACCCCAAGACAGTGCAGCTTTCTTT | CSVLPQDSAAFF | TRBV20-1 | - | TRBJ1-1 | few
TGCGCCAGCAGCTTGGCAGGGCCGTCCACCTACAATGAGCAGTTCTTC | CASSLAGPSTYNEQFF | TRBV5-1 | - | TRBJ2-1 | few
TGTGCCAGCAGGGGCGCCTCGCTCTACAATGAGCAGTTCTTC | CASRGASLYNEQFF | TRBV6-2/TRBV6-3 | - | TRBJ2-1 | few
TGTGCCAGCTCACCACTGCAGGCCTTGGGCACTGAAGCTTTCTTT | CASSPLQALGTEAFF | TRBV18 | - | TRBJ1-1 | few
TGCGCCAGCAGCTTGGCCGGGGGACTAGCCTACAATGAGCAGTTCTTC | CASSLAGGLAYNEQFF | TRBV5-1 | TRBD2 | TRBJ2-1 | -
TGCGCCAGCAGCATTAGCGGGAGTGGGTACGAGCAGTACTTC | CASSISGSGYEQYF | TRBV5-1 | TRBD2 | TRBJ2-7 | many
TGTGCCAGCAGTTGGGACGGACCCTACGAGCAGTACTTC | CASSWDGPYEQYF | TRBV12-3/TRBV12-4 | - | TRBJ2-7 | many
TGTGCCAGCAGCTTGAACATTCAGCAAGCCAAAAACATTCAGTACTTC | CASSLNIQQAKNIQYF | TRBV5-4 | - | TRBJ2-4 | -
TGTGCCAGCAGCCTGGGACAGTTGGCGGAAGCTTTCTTT | CASSLGQLAEAFF | TRBV7-2 | TRBD1 | TRBJ1-1 | few
TGTGCCAGCAGTGCATATAACTCCTACGAGCAGTACTTC | CASSAYNSYEQYF | TRBV7-2 | - | TRBJ2-7 | -
TGTGCCAGCAGTTTTTCCAGGGATAATGAAAAACTGTTTTTT | CASSFSRDNEKLFF | TRBV27 | - | TRBJ1-4 | many
TGTGCCAGCAGCCCTTCGGGTGGGACAGCTAATGAAAAACTGTTTTTT | CASSPSGGTANEKLFF | TRBV7-6 | TRBD1 | TRBJ1-4 | -
TGTGCCAGCAGCTCGCTTCGGGGCAGACATAGCAATCAGCCCCAGCATTTT | CASSSLRGRHSNQPQHF | TRBV5-6 | - | TRBJ1-5 | many
TGTGCCAGCAGTGAAGTGGGAGTGGGCACAGATACGCAGTATTTT | CASSEVGVGTDTQYF | TRBV2 | - | TRBJ2-3 | -
TGTGCCAGCAGCTCCTCTCCTAGGGACAGAGTCAATCAAGATCAGCCCCAGCATTTT | CASSSSPRDRVNQDQPQHF | TRBV5-6 | TRBD1 | TRBJ1-5 | -
TGTGCCAGCAGTTCATTTACAGGGCCGGCTTTCTTT | CASSSFTGPAFF | TRBV6-5 | - | TRBJ1-1 | few
TGTGCCACCAGTGATCCGACGACAGGGTACACCGGGGAGCTGTTTTTT | CATSDPTTGYTGELFF | TRBV24-1 | TRBD1 | TRBJ2-2 | -
TGTGCCAGCACCTCGGACAGCTCCTACAATGAGCAGTTCTTC | CASTSDSSYNEQFF | TRBV6-5 | - | TRBJ2-1 | few
TGCGCCAGCAGCCTCCAGGACCTGGTCGAGACTGAAGCTTTCTTT | CASSLQDLVETEAFF | TRBV5-1 | - | TRBJ1-1 | few
TGTGCCAGCAGCCCCACAGCCGGGGCTAACTATGGCTACACCTTC | CASSPTAGANYGYTF | TRBV3-1 | - | TRBJ1-2 | -
TGTGCCAGCAGTTACTCTCTGGGGTCCTACGAGCAGTACTTC | CASSYSLGSYEQYF | TRBV6-5 | - | TRBJ2-7 | many
TGCAGTGCCCGATCCTGGGTCATCACAGATACGCAGTATTTT | CSARSWVITDTQYF | TRBV20-1 | - | TRBJ2-3 | many
TGTGCCACCATGGACAGGACGAGCTACACCTTC | CATMDRTSYTF | TRBV28 | TRBD1 | TRBJ1-2 | few
TGTGCCAGCAGCCCGGGCTTCTACGAGCAGTACTTC | CASSPGFYEQYF | TRBV9 | - | TRBJ2-7 | -
TGCAGCGTGACGACTAGCGGGAGGGCCAATGAGCAGTTCTTC | CSVTTSGRANEQFF | TRBV29-1 | TRBD2 | TRBJ2-1 | many
TGCGCCAGCAGCCAAGAAGAAGAAGCTTTCTTT | CASSQEEEAFF | TRBV4-1 | - | TRBJ1-1 | -
TGTGCCAGCAGTGTACAGGGAGATGACGAAAAACTGTTTTTT | CASSVQGDDEKLFF | TRBV9 | - | TRBJ1-4 | few